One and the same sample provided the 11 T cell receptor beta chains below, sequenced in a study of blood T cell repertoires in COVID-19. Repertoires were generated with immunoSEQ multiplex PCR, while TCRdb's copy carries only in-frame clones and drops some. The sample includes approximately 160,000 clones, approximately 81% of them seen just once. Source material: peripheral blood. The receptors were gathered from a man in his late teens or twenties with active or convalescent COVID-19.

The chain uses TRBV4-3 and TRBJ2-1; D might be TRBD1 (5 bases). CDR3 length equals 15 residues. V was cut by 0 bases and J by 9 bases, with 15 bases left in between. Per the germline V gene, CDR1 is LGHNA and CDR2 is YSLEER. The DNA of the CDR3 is TGCGCCAGCAGCCAAGATTATGGCGGAAGGGGTGAGCAGTTCTTC. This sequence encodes CASSQDYGGRGEQFF.

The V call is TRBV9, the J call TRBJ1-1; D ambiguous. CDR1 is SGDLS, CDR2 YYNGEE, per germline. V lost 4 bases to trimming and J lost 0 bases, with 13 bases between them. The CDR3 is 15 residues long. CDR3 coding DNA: TGTGCCAGCAGCCCCCCGAGGGCATTGAACACTGAAGCTTTCTTT. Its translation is CASSPPRALNTEAFF.

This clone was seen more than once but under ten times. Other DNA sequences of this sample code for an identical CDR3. CDR3 coding DNA: TGCAGCGTTGATAGGGGCCAAGAGACCCAGTACTTC. Its protein is CSVDRGQETQYF. The chain is built from TRBV29-1 and TRBJ2-5, with D tentatively TRBD1 (5 bases). Germline CDR1 SQVTM, CDR2 ANQGSEA. The CDR3 runs 12 residues. Trimming stripped 3 bases from V and 1 base from J, with 6 bases between.

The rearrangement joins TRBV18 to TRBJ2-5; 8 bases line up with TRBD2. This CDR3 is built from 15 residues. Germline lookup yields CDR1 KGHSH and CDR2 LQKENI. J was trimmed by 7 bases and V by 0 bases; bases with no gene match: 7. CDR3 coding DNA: TGTGCCAGCTCACCACCGAGCGGGGGTGCTGGGACCCAGTACTTC. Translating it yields CASSPPSGGAGTQYF.

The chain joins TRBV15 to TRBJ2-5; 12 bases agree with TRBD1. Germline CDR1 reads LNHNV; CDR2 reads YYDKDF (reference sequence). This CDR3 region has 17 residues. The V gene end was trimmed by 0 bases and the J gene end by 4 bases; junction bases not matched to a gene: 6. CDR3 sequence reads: CATSRDWDRGQIETQYF. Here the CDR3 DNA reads TGTGCCACCAGCAGAGACTGGGACAGGGGGCAGATAGAGACCCAGTACTTC.

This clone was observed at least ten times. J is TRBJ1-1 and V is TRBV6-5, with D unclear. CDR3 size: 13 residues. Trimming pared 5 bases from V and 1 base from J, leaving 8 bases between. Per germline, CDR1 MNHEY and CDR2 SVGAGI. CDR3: CASSRRRNTEAFF. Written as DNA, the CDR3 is TGTGCCAGCAGTCGGCGGAGGAACACTGAAGCTTTCTTT.

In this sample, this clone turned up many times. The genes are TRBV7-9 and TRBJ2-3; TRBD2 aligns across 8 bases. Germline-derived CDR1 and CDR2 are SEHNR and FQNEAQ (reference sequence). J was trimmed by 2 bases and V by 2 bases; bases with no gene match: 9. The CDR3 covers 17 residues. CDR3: CASSLLSGRGPTDTQYF. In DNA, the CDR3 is TGTGCCAGCAGCTTACTCAGCGGGAGAGGACCCACAGATACGCAGTATTTT.

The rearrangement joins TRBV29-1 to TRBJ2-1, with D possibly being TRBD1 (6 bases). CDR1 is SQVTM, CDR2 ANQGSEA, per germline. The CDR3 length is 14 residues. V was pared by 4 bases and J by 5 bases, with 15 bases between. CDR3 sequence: CSVALPGHHNEQFF. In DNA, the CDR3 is TGCAGCGTTGCCCTTCCGGGACACCACAATGAGCAGTTCTTC.

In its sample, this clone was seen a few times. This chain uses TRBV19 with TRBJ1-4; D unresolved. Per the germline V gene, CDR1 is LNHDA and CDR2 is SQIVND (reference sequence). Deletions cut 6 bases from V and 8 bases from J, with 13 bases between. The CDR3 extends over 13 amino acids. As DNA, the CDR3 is TGTGCCAGTAGGCTCTCCCGAGGGGAAAAACTGTTTTTT. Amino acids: CASRLSRGEKLFF.

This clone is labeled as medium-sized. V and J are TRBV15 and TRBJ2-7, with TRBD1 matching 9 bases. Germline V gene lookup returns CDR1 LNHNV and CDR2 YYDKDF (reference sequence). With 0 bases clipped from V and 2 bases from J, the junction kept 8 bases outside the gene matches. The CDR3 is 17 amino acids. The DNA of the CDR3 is TGTGCCACCAGCAGAGAAGGGCCGGGACAGGGTCCCTACGAGCAGTACTTC. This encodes CATSREGPGQGPYEQYF.

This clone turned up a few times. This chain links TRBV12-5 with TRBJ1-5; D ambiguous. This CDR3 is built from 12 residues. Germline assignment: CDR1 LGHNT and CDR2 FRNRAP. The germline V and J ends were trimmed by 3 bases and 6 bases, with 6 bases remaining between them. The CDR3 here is CASGFQAQPQHF. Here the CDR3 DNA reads TGTGCTAGTGGTTTTCAGGCTCAGCCCCAGCATTTT.